This paragraph covers one TCR beta chain sequence. This sample was included in a study of blood T cell repertoires in COVID-19. Across the whole study: Samples representing acute and convalescent COVID-19 were sourced from the United States, Italy and Spain.

Germline V CDR1 and CDR2: SGHRS, YFSETQ. The CDR3 length is 14 residues. V shed 4 bases, J shed 3 bases, and the junction held 2 bases outside the gene matches. TCRdb keeps only in-frame clones here, not all; method: immunoSEQ multiplex PCR. The table has about 140,000 clones, approximately 86% seen once. The chain links TRBV5-1 to TRBJ1-5; 9 bases line up with TRBD1. The sample consisted of peripheral blood. This TCR came from a man aged 65 to 79 with acute or convalescent COVID-19. The CDR3 is CASSRTGVNQPQHF. CDR3 nucleotides: TGCGCCAGCAGCCGGACAGGGGTCAATCAGCCCCAGCATTTT. The full variable domain, in which reference TRBV5-1 and TRBJ1-5 provide the parts outside the CDR3, is KAGVTQTPRYLIKTRGQQVTLSCSPISGHRSVSWYQQTPGQGLQFLFEYFSETQRNKGNFPGRFSGRQFSNSRSEMNVSTLELGDSALYLCASSRTGVNQPQHFGDGTRLSIL.